The clone carrying this TCR beta chain has more than one count but fewer than ten. These data belong to a study of early T cells in non-severe SARS-CoV-2 infection. TCRdb itself ran the 5' RACE reads through MiXCR, one entry per CDR3 protein. The sample holds fewer than 65,000 distinct CDR3 sequences, around 13% seen once. The CDR3 is 17 amino acids. Germline CDR1 is SGHVS and CDR2 is FNYEAQ. Between the trimmed V and J ends, which lost 2 bases and 5 bases, there was a span of 21 bases. This chain joins TRBV7-6 and TRBJ1-2, with D possibly matching TRBD1 (5 bases). This clonotype was obtained from an adult who was a healthcare worker with PCR-confirmed SARS-CoV-2 infection or an uninfected control (not recorded which). Specimen: whole blood. This CDR3 is CASSLSVPVPGRYGYTF. The CDR3 DNA reads as TGTGCCAGCAGCTTAAGCGTGCCAGTCCCGGGACGTTATGGCTACACCTTC.